A selection of T cell receptor beta chains follows, all from one sample in a study of blood T cells in healthy people across ages. TCRdb analysed the 5' RACE reads with MiXCR anew, one entry per CDR3 protein. This table holds about 1 million distinct CDR3 sequences, around 25% found once. Separately, the same data were catalogued under a study of T cells of mothers and their children.

The sample taken for sequencing was blood. Receptors were obtained from a girl aged 2-10 years in good health. CDR3s include the opening cysteine and the closing phenylalanine or tryptophan. A D gene is named only where the DNA matches it firmly. Size tells how often a clone was seen (once, few, many) or the class of an expanded clone, and some rows leave it out.

TRBV7-9	TRBD1	TRBJ2-7	few	TGTGCCAGCAGCTCTGGACAGGTTAACAACTACGAGCAGTACTTC	CASSSGQVNNYEQYF
TRBV7-9	NA	TRBJ2-7	few	TGTGCCAGCAGCTTAGAAACAGGAGGCGAGCAGTACTTC	CASSLETGGEQYF
TRBV28	TRBD1	TRBJ2-3	once	TGTGCCAGCAGTATCGGACATTGGGACAGTCGCACAGATACGCAGTATTTT	CASSIGHWDSRTDTQYF
TRBV6-1	TRBD2	TRBJ2-1	NA	TGTGCCAGCACCGTACTAGCGGGAGCTTCCAATGAGCAGTTCTTC	CASTVLAGASNEQFF
TRBV20-1	TRBD1	TRBJ2-7	NA	TGCAGTGCTAGAGATGGGACAGCCTGGGAGCAGTACTTC	CSARDGTAWEQYF
TRBV20-1	NA	TRBJ1-2	few	TGCAGTGCTAGAGAATCAAAAGTTACAGCAGTACAATTCTATGGCTACACCTTC	CSARESKVTAVQFYGYTF
TRBV29-1	NA	TRBJ2-1	NA	TGCAGCGGGGCGTCGGACAGCTACAATGAGCAGTTCTTC	CSGASDSYNEQFF
TRBV15	NA	TRBJ2-3	few	TGTGCCACCAGCAGAGGGCGGGCCTCAGATACGCAGTATTTT	CATSRGRASDTQYF
TRBV6-6	TRBD1	TRBJ2-5	NA	TGTGCCAGCAGTTACGGGGTCGGGACAGGGGAAGAGACCCAGTACTTC	CASSYGVGTGEETQYF
TRBV20-1	NA	TRBJ2-5	NA	TGCAGTGCTAGAGACACATCCGGGCAGAGAGAGACCCAGTACTTC	CSARDTSGQRETQYF
TRBV12-3/TRBV12-4	NA	TRBJ2-5	NA	TGTGCCAGCAGACCCCTGGGGACTGAGGAGACCCAGTACTTC	CASRPLGTEETQYF
TRBV5-5	NA	TRBJ2-1	NA	TGTGCCAGCAGCTTGACCCCGGGAGTTTCCTACAATGAGCAGTTCTTC	CASSLTPGVSYNEQFF
TRBV6-1	TRBD1	TRBJ1-6	few	TGTGCCACCCCAGGACAGGGGGGATCACCCCTCCACTTT	CATPGQGGSPLHF
TRBV20-1	NA	TRBJ1-3	NA	TGCAGTGCTAGAAGGGTTGGCTCTGGAAACACCATATATTTT	CSARRVGSGNTIYF
TRBV28	TRBD2	TRBJ2-3	NA	TGTGCCAGCAGTCCGACTAGCGGAGTTTCAGATACGCAGTATTTT	CASSPTSGVSDTQYF
TRBV11-2	NA	TRBJ2-2	many	TGTGCCAGCAGCCGGGGGCCAGGGGAACTGTTTTTT	CASSRGPGELFF
TRBV20-1	NA	TRBJ2-1	few	TGCAGTGCTAGAGATCAAGGTCCTGAGCAGTTCTTC	CSARDQGPEQFF
TRBV15	NA	TRBJ2-1	NA	TGTGCCACCAGCAGTAGACAGGAGTTGAATGAGCAGTTCTTC	CATSSRQELNEQFF
TRBV20-1	TRBD1	TRBJ1-2	NA	TGCAGTGCTAGAAACCGACAGGGATATGTCTACACCTTC	CSARNRQGYVYTF
TRBV28	NA	TRBJ2-7	NA	TGTGCCAGCAGTTCGGAGGGACAGCAACTCTACGAGCAGTACTTC	CASSSEGQQLYEQYF
TRBV6-1	NA	TRBJ1-5	NA	TGTGCCAGCAGTGAAACGCGGGGGAGCAATCAGCCCCAGCATTTT	CASSETRGSNQPQHF
TRBV12-3/TRBV12-4	NA	TRBJ2-1	few	TGTGCCAGCAGTTTCCGGGAGCAGGTGAACTACAATGAGCAGTTCTTC	CASSFREQVNYNEQFF
TRBV14	TRBD1	TRBJ1-2	few	TGTGCCAGCAGCATACAGGGGATCAACTATGGCTACACCTTC	CASSIQGINYGYTF
TRBV12-3/TRBV12-4	TRBD1	TRBJ1-4	NA	TGTGCCAGCAGTGGCTGGGGGACAGGGATGGAAAAACTGTTTTTT	CASSGWGTGMEKLFF
TRBV4-2	NA	TRBJ2-5	few	TGTGCCAGCAGCGTTTTTCCTGGGGTGGAGACCCAGTACTTC	CASSVFPGVETQYF
TRBV5-1	NA	TRBJ1-2	NA	TGCGCCAGCAACCGGGTCACCGGTGAGGATGGCTACACCTTC	CASNRVTGEDGYTF
TRBV3-1	TRBD1	TRBJ1-2	NA	TGTGCCAGCAGCCAAGTTCCGGACAGGGACTATGGCTACACCTTC	CASSQVPDRDYGYTF
TRBV10-3	TRBD2	TRBJ2-3	NA	TGTGCCATCAGCTCTATTAAAAGCGGGAGGACAGATACGCAGTATTTT	CAISSIKSGRTDTQYF
TRBV20-1	TRBD2	TRBJ2-7	few	TGCAGTGCTACCTCCGGGACTAGCGGGAGAGATGAGCAGTACTTC	CSATSGTSGRDEQYF
TRBV7-8	NA	TRBJ1-5	NA	TGTGCCAGCAGCTTAAGAAGGGGGGCTCAGCCCCAGCATTTT	CASSLRRGAQPQHF
TRBV20-1	NA	TRBJ2-5	NA	TGCAGTGCTAGAGATGTTGAAGTAAGAGAGACCCAGTACTTC	CSARDVEVRETQYF
TRBV2	NA	TRBJ2-2	NA	TGTGCCAGCAGTGGGGGGTCGGGGACCGGGGAGCTGTTTTTT	CASSGGSGTGELFF
TRBV29-1	TRBD2	TRBJ2-1	few	TGCAGCGTTGAAGATCTACTAGCGGAGCATAATGAGCAGTTCTTC	CSVEDLLAEHNEQFF
TRBV12-3/TRBV12-4	NA	TRBJ1-6	NA	TGTGCCAGCAGTTTGGGCAGGGAGAATTCACCCCTCCACTTT	CASSLGRENSPLHF
TRBV29-1	TRBD1	TRBJ1-1	few	TGCAGCGCTCGGACAGGGTTCGACACTGAAGCTTTCTTT	CSARTGFDTEAFF
TRBV5-6	NA	TRBJ1-6	NA	TGTGCCAGCAGTTCCCGGCCGCAACCGAATTCACCCCTCCACTTT	CASSSRPQPNSPLHF
TRBV27	NA	TRBJ1-5	NA	TGTGCCAGCAGGGGGCTTAGTTCGGGGGAAGTCAATCAGCCCCAGCATTTT	CASRGLSSGEVNQPQHF
TRBV28	NA	TRBJ2-5	few	TGTGCCAGCAGCCCCACCCTAGTTAGAGGCCCTCGGGAGACCCAGTACTTC	CASSPTLVRGPRETQYF
TRBV12-3/TRBV12-4	NA	TRBJ2-7	few	TGTGCCAGCAGTTTCTGGCTAAGCTACGAGCAGTACTTC	CASSFWLSYEQYF
TRBV20-1	NA	TRBJ1-4	few	TGCAGTGCTAGAGAAATCCCGGGAAGCGGTGGCAGGGGCGGTGAAAAACTGTTTTTT	CSAREIPGSGGRGGEKLFF
TRBV29-1	TRBD1	TRBJ2-3	NA	TGCAGTTGTCTCTGCAGCGAACCGGACAGGCGTGGCACAGATACGCAGTATTTT	CSCLCSEPDRRGTDTQYF
TRBV13	NA	TRBJ2-1	NA	TGTGCCAGCAGCCCCGGGCCCCGAGGACTGTACAATGAGCAGTTCTTC	CASSPGPRGLYNEQFF
TRBV28	NA	TRBJ2-6	NA	TGTGCCAGTAAGAGTGCTGGGGCCAACGTCCTGACTTTC	CASKSAGANVLTF
TRBV21-1	NA	TRBJ2-7	few	TGTGCCAGCAGCAACCATAGCCGGGACAGACATTCCTACGAGCAGTACTTC	CASSNHSRDRHSYEQYF
TRBV13	NA	TRBJ1-4	few	TGTGCCAGCAGCCGGTATGACATGGGGCACGAAAAACTGTTTTTT	CASSRYDMGHEKLFF
TRBV20-1	TRBD2	TRBJ2-7	NA	TGCAGTGCTAGGGGGGGGGAGACCTACGAGCAGTACTTC	CSARGGETYEQYF
TRBV20-1	NA	TRBJ1-1	few	TGCAGTGCTAGAGCGAACACTGAAGCTTTCTTT	CSARANTEAFF
TRBV5-1	TRBD2	TRBJ2-1	NA	TGCGCCAGCAGCCTGGTGGCTCTGATAGCGGGGTACAATGAGCAGTTCTTC	CASSLVALIAGYNEQFF
TRBV29-1	NA	TRBJ2-7	few	TGCAGCGTTGAGGGAGACCTCGGTCCGAGGGAGCAGTACTTC	CSVEGDLGPREQYF
TRBV20-1	NA	TRBJ1-1	NA	TGCAGTGCTGCGGGACCTCCTAAAGGGACGAACACTGAAGCTTTCTTT	CSAAGPPKGTNTEAFF
TRBV20-1	NA	TRBJ2-1	few	TGCAGTGCTAGGCTCCGGGGGATGAATGAGCAGTTCTTC	CSARLRGMNEQFF
TRBV6-6	NA	TRBJ2-4	few	TGTGCCAGCAGTTACTCGTGGGACATTCAGTACTTC	CASSYSWDIQYF
TRBV7-8	TRBD1	TRBJ2-5	few	TGTGCCAGCAGCTGGCCCCCGGGACAGGGAGTCGGAGAGACCCAGTACTTC	CASSWPPGQGVGETQYF
TRBV6-2/TRBV6-3	TRBD2	TRBJ2-1	many	TGTGCCAGCAGTCCCCTGACTAGCGAGGGCAATGAGCAGTTCTTC	CASSPLTSEGNEQFF
TRBV7-9	NA	TRBJ2-1	NA	TGTGCCAGCAGCTTAGTAGTGGGTCTCGACTACAATGAGCAGTTCTTC	CASSLVVGLDYNEQFF